The clone carrying this TCR beta chain turned up a few times. Its specificity is unknown. The data derive from a study of beta chain features in type 1 diabetes. General study results and limits: In all four CD4+ subsets, TCRB CDR3 length was significantly, moderately reduced in type 1 diabetes.

Trimming pared 6 bases from V and 4 bases from J, leaving 15 bases between. Germline-derived CDR1 and CDR2 are SQVTM and ANQGSEA. The CDR3 length is 13 residues. The authors reverse transcribed all of the isolated RNA, so sequencing captured expressed TCRB transcripts. The assay was immunoSEQ multiplex PCR, and TCRdb's table has in-frame clones only and misses some. The top ten clones hold about 1% of a sample with about 340,000 clones, 7% to 10% of them seen once. Sequencing input: central memory CD4+ T cells from blood. The chain joins TRBV29-1 to TRBJ1-2; TRBD1 is a possible D gene (6 bases). This receptor was taken from a man aged 30 to 45 with type 1 diabetes. The CDR3 reads CSVLRGAGYGYTF. The CDR3 DNA is TGCAGCGTCCTACGGGGGGCCGGCTATGGCTACACCTTC.